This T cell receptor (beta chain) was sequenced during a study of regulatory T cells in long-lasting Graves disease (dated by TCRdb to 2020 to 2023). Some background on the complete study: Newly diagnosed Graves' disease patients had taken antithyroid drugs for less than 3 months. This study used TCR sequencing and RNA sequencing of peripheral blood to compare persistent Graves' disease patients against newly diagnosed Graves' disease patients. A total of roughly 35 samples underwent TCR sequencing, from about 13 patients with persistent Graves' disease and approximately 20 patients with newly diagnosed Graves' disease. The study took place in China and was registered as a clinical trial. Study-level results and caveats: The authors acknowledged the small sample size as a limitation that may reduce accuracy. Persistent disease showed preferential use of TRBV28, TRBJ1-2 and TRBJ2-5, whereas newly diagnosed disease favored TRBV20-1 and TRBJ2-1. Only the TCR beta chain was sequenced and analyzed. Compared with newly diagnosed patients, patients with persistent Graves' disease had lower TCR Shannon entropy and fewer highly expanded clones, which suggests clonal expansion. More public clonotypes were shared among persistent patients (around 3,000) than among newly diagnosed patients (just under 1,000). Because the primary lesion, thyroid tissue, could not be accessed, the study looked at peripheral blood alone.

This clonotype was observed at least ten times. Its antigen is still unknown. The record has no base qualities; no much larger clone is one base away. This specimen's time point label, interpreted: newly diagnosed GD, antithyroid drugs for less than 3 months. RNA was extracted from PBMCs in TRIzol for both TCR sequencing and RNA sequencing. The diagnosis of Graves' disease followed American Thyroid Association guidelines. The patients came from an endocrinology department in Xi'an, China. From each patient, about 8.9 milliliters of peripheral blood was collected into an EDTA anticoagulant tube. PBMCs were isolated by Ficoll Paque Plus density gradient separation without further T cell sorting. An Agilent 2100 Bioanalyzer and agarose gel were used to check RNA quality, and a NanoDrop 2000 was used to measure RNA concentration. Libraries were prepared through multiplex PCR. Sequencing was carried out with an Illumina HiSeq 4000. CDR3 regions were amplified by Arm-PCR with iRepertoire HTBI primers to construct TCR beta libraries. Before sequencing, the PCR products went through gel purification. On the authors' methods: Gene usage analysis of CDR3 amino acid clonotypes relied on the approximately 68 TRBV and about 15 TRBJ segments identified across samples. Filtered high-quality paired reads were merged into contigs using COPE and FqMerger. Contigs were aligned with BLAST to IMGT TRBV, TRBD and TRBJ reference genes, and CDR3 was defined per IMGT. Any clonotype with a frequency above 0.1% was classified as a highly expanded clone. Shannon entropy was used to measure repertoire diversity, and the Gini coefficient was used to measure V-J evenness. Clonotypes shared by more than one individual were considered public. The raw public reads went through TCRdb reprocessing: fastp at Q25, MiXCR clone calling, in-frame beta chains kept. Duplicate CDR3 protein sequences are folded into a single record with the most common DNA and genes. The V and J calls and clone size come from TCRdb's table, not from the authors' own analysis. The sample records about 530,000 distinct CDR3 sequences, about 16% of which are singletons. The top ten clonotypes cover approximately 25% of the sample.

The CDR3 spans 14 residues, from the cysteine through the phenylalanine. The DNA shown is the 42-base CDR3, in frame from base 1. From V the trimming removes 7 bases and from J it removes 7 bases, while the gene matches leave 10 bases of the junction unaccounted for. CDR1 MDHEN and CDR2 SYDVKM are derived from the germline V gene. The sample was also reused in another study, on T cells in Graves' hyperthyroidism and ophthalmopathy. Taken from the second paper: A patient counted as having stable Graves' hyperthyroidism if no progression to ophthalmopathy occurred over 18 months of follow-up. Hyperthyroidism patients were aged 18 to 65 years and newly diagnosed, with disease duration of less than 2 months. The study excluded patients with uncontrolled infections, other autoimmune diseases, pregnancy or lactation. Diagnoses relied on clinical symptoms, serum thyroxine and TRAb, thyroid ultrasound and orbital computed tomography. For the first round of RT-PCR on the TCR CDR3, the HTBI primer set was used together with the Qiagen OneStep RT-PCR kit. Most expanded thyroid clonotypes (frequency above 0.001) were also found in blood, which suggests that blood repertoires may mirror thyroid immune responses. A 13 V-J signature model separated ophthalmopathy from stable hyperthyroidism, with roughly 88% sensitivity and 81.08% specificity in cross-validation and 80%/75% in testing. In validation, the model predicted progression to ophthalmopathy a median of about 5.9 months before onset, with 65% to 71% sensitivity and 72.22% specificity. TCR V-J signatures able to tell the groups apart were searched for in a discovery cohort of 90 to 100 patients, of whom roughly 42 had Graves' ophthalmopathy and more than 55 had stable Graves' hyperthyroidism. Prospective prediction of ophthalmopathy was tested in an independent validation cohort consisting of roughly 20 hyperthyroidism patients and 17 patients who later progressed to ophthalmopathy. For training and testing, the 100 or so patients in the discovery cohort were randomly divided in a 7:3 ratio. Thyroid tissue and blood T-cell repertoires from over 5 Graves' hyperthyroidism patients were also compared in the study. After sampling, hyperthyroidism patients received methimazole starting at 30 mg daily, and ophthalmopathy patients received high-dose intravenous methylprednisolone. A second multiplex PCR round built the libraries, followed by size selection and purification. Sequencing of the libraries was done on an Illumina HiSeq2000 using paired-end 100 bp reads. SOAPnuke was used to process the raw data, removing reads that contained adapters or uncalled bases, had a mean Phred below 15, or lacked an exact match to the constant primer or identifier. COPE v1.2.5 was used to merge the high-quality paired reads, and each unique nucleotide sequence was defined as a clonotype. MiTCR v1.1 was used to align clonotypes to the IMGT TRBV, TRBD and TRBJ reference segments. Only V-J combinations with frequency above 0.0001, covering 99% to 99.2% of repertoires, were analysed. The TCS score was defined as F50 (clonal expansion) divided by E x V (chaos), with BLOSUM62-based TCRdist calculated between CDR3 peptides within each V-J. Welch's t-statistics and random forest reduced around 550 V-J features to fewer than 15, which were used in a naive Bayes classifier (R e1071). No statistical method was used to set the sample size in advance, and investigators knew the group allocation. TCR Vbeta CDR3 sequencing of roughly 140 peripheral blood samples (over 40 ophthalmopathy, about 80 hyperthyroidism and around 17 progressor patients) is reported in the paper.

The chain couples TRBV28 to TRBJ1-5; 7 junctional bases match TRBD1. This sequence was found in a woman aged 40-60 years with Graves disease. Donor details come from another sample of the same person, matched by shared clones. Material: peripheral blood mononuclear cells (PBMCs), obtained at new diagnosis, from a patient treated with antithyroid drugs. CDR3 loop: CASTWGGGGQPQHF. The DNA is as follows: TGTGCCAGCACCTGGGGAGGGGGCGGACAGCCCCAGCATTTT.